This T cell receptor (beta chain) is drawn from a study of circulating and synovial CD4+ cells in juvenile arthritis. The V gene end was trimmed by 5 bases and the J gene end by 4 bases; junction bases not matched to a gene: 4. The CDR3 runs 13 residues. Germline V gives CDR1 SGHTA, CDR2 FQGNSA. Only in-frame clones appear in the TCRdb table, and some are missing; sequencing was by immunoSEQ multiplex PCR. The table shows 30,000 to 40,000 clones, with about 95% occurring only once. The sequence was collected from a human donor with juvenile idiopathic arthritis. This rearrangement joins TRBV7-2 to TRBJ2-5; the match to TRBD1 covers 7 bases. The sequencing sample was made of CD4+ T cells from blood. The CDR3 bases are TGTGCCAGCAGCAAAACAGGGGTAGAGACCCAGTACTTC. This gives the protein CASSKTGVETQYF.